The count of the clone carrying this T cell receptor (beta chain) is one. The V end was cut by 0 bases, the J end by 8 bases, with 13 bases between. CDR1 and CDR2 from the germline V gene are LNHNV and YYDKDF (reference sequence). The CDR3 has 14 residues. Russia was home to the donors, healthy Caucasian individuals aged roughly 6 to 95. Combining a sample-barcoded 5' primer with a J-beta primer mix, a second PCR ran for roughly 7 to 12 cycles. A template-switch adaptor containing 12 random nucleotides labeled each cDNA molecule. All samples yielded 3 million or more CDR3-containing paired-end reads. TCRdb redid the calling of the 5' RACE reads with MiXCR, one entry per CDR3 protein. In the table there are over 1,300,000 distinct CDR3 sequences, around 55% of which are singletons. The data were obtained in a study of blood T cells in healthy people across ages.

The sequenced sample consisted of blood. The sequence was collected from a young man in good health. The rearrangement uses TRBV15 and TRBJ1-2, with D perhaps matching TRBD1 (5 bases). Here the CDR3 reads CATSRDLGAGGYTF. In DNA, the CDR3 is TGTGCCACCAGCAGAGATTTAGGGGCAGGGGGCTACACCTTC.